This T cell receptor beta chain was identified in a study of OX40 agonist ivuxolimab in advanced cancers. Study outcomes and limitations: At 0.1 to 3.0 mg/kg, CD4+ and CD8+ blood T cells expanded clonally by week 6. The mean number of expanded clones was higher in CD8+ T cells than in CD4+. People who partly responded at 0.1-3.0 mg/kg had some of the least clonal expansion seen.

The assay was immunoSEQ multiplex PCR, and TCRdb's table has in-frame clones only and misses some. The sample carries approximately 70,000 clones, more than 80% recorded once. As regards this clone: Its antigen is not identified.

V lost 6 bases to trimming and J lost 7 bases, with 12 bases between them. CDR1 and CDR2 from the germline V gene are SQVTM and ANQGSEA. This CDR3 is built from 11 residues. The J gene is TRBJ1-2, the V gene TRBV29-1; D remains ambiguous. Sequenced here: CD4+ or CD8+ T cells sorted from blood, sampled in a trial of the OX40 agonist ivuxolimab. The source of this sequence is an adult with an advanced solid tumor such as melanoma, head and neck, liver or kidney cancer. CDR3 nucleotides: TGCAGCGTGGGCGGCACGGTTGGCTACACCTTC. Amino acid sequence: CSVGGTVGYTF.